A single TCR beta chain is shown here with its context. The target antigen is unknown. The data were obtained in a study of OX40 agonist ivuxolimab in advanced cancers. Study-wide points: Clonal expansion from baseline to week 6 occurred in both CD4+ and CD8+ T cells. In a subset of nonresponders, normalized T-cell clonal expansion was also low.

Germline V gene lookup returns CDR1 LNHDA and CDR2 SQIVND (reference sequence). CDR3 size: 15 residues. The V end lost 3 bases, the J end lost 3 bases, and 11 bases lay between the germline ends. Produced via immunoSEQ multiplex PCR; TCRdb's table is partial and in-frame only. The sample lists 70,000 to 95,000 clones, roughly 88% occurring once. The sequences come from CD4+ or CD8+ T cells sorted from blood, collected in a trial of the OX40 agonist ivuxolimab. J is TRBJ2-2 and V is TRBV19; TRBD2 is a possible D gene (6 bases). This TCR derives from an adult with an advanced solid tumor such as melanoma, head and neck, liver or kidney cancer. The CDR3 DNA follows: TGTGCCAGTAGTATCTCCGGGGGAGACACCGGGGAGCTGTTTTTT. Translation: CASSISGGDTGELFF.